The clone carrying this T cell receptor beta chain was seen only once. CDR3 size: 14 residues. Germline assignment: CDR1 SGHRS and CDR2 YFSETQ. V lost 2 bases, J lost 6 bases, and 11 bases lay in between. The data originate from a study of blood T cell repertoires in COVID-19. About the research overall: Acute-phase and convalescent COVID-19 samples originated in the United States, Italy and Spain.

In the study's own analysis: Cell counts per sample came from amplifying reference gene primers. The protocol was immunoSEQ multiplex PCR, while the TCRdb copy is restricted to in-frame clones and leaves out a portion. That table supplies the V and J calls and clone size; D and trimming were determined from the DNA. The sample has tens of thousands of clones, roughly four fifths seen once. Sequencing was done on a sample of peripheral blood. The sequence was obtained from a human donor in a cohort sampled during active COVID-19. The V gene is TRBV5-1, the J gene TRBJ2-2; D gene ambiguous. The DNA of the CDR3 is TGCGCCAGCAGCTTTGGGCCCTCGGCCGGGGAGCTGTTTTTT. Translating gives CASSFGPSAGELFF.